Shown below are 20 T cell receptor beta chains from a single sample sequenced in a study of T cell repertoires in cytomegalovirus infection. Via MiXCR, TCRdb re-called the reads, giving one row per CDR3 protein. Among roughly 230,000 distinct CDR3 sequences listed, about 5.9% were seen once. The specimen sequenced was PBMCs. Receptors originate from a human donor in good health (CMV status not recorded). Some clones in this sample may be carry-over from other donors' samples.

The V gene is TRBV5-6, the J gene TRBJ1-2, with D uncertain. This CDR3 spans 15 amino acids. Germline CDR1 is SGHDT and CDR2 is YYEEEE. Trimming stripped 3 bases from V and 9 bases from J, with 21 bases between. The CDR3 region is CASSSRREIPLSYTF. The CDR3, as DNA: TGTGCCAGCAGCTCCAGGAGAGAGATCCCCTTGAGCTACACCTTC.

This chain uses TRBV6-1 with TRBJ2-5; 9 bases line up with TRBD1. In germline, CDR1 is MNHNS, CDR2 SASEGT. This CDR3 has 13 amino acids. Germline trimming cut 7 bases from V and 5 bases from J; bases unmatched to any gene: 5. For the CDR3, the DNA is TGTGCCAGCACCGGAGGGACAGGGGAGACCCAGTACTTC. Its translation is CASTGGTGETQYF.

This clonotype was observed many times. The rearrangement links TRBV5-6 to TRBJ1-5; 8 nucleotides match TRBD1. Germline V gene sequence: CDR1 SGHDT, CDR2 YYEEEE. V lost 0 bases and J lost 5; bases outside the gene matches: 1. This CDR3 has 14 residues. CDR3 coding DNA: TGTGCCAGCAGCTTGGCGACAGGGGATCAGCCCCAGCATTTT. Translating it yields CASSLATGDQPQHF.

CDR3 protein: CASTNGGALNTEAFF. CDR3 bases: TGTGCCAGCACCAATGGAGGGGCTCTGAACACTGAAGCTTTCTTT. This sequence joins TRBV12-3 or TRBV12-4 and TRBJ1-1, with D possibly matching TRBD1 (5 bases). This CDR3 is 15 amino acids long. Trimming removed 7 bases at V and 0 bases at J, with 15 bases between.

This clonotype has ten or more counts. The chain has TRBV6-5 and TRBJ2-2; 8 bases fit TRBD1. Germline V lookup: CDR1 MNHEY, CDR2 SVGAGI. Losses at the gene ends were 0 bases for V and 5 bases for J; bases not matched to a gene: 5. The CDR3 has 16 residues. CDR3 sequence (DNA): TGTGCCAGCAGTTACTCTCGCAGGGGGCGGACCGGGGAGCTGTTTTTT. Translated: CASSYSRRGRTGELFF.

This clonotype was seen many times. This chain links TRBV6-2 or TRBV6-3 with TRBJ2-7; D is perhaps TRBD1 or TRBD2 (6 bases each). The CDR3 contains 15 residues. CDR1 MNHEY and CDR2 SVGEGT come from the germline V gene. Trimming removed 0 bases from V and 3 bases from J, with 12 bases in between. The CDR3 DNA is TGTGCCAGCAGTTACTCGAGGGGGGATTACTACGAGCAGTACTTC. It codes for CASSYSRGDYYEQYF.

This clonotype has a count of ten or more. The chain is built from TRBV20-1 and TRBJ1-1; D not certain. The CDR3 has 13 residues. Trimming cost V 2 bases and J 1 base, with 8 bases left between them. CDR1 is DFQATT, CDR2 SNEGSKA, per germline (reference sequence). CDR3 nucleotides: TGCAGTGCTAGAAAGGATACGAACACTGAAGCTTTCTTT. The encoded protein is CSARKDTNTEAFF.

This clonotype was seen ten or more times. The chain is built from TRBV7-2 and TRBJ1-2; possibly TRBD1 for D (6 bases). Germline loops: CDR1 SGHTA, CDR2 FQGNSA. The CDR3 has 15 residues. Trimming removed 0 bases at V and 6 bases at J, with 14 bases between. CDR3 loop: CASSLAHPGGDGYTF. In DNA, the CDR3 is TGTGCCAGCAGCTTAGCGCATCCCGGGGGCGATGGCTACACCTTC.

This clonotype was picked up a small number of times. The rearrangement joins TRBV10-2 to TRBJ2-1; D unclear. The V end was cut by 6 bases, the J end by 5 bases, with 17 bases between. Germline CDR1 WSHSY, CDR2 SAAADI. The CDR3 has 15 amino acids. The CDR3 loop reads CASSALRPENNEQFF. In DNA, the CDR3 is TGCGCCAGCAGCGCCCTTCGGCCCGAAAACAATGAGCAGTTCTTC.

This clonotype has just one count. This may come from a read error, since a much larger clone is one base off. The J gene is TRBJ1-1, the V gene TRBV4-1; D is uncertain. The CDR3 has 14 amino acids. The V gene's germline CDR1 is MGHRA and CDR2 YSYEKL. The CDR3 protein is CASSQRMRNTEAFF. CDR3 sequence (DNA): TGTGCCAGCAGCCAAAGGATGCGGAACACTGAAGCTTTCTTT.

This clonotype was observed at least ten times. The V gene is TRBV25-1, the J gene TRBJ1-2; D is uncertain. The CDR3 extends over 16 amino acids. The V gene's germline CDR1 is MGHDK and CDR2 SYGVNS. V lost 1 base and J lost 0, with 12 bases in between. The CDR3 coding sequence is TGTGCCAGCAGTGAATTGCACACCTCAGCTAACTATGGCTACACCTTC. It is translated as CASSELHTSANYGYTF.

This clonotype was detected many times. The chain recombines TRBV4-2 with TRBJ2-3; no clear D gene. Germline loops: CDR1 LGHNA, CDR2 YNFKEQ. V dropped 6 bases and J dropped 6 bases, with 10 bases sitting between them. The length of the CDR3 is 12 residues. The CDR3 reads CASRQIGDTQYF. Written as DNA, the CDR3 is TGTGCCAGCAGACAGATTGGGGATACGCAGTATTTT.

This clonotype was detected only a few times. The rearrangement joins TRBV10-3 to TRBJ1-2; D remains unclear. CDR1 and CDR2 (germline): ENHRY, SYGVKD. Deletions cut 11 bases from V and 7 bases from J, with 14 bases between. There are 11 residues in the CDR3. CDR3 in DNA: TGTGCCCACCGCCATGCGGTTGGCTACACCTTC. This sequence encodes CAHRHAVGYTF.

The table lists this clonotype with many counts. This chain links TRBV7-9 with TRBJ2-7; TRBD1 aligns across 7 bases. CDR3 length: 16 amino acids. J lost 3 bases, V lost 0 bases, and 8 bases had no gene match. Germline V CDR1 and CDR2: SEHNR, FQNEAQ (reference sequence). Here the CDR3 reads CASSLADRQVIYEQYF. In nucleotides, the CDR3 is TGTGCCAGCAGCTTAGCGGACAGGCAGGTCATCTACGAGCAGTACTTC.

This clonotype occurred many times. As DNA, the CDR3 is TGCGCCAGCAGTGAGCCCCACTCAGATACGCAGTATTTT. Its protein is CASSEPHSDTQYF. The gene calls are TRBV10-1 and TRBJ2-3; D not resolved. From germline, CDR1 is WNHNN and CDR2 SYGVQD (reference sequence). There are 13 residues in the CDR3. V gave up 2 bases and J gave up 4 bases, with 7 bases separating them.

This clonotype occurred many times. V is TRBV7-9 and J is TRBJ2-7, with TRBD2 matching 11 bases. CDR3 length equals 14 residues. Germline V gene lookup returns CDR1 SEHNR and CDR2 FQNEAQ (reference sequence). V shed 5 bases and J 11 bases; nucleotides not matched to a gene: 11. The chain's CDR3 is CASSGTSGPGLEYF. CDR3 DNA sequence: TGTGCCAGCAGCGGGACTAGCGGCCCTGGTTTGGAGTACTTC.

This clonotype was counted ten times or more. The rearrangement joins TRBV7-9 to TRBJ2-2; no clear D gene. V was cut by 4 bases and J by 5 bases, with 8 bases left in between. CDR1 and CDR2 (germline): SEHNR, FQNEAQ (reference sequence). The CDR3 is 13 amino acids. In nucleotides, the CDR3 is TGTGCCAGCAGCTCCGACTTGACCGGGGAGCTGTTTTTT. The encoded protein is CASSSDLTGELFF. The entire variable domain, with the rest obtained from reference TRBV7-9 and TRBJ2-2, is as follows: DTGVSQNPRHKITKRGQNVTFRCDPISEHNRLYWYRQTLGQGPEFLTYFQNEAQLEKSRLLSDRFSAERPKGSFSTLEIQRTEQGDSAMYLCASSSDLTGELFFGEGSRLTVL.

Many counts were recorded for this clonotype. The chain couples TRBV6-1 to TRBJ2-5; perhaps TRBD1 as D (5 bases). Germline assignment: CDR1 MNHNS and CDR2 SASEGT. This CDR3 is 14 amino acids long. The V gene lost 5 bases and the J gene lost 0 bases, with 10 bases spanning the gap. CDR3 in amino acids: CASSLDTYQETQYF. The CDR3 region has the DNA TGTGCCAGCAGTCTGGACACTTACCAAGAGACCCAGTACTTC.

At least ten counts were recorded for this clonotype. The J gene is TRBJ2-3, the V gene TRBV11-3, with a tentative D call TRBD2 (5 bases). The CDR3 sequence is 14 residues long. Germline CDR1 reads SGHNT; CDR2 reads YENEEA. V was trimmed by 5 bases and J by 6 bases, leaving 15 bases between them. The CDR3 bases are TGTGCCAGCAGCCCAAGCGGAACTTCGGATACGCAGTATTTT. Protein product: CASSPSGTSDTQYF.

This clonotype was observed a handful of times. CDR3 DNA: TGTGCCAGCAGGACAGGGAAAGAGACCCAGTACTTC. Its translation: CASRTGKETQYF. The rearrangement uses TRBV6-5 and TRBJ2-5; TRBD1 matches at 7 bases. J lost 3 bases, V lost 6 bases, and 1 base had no gene match. This CDR3 has 12 residues. Germline CDR1 MNHEY, CDR2 SVGAGI.